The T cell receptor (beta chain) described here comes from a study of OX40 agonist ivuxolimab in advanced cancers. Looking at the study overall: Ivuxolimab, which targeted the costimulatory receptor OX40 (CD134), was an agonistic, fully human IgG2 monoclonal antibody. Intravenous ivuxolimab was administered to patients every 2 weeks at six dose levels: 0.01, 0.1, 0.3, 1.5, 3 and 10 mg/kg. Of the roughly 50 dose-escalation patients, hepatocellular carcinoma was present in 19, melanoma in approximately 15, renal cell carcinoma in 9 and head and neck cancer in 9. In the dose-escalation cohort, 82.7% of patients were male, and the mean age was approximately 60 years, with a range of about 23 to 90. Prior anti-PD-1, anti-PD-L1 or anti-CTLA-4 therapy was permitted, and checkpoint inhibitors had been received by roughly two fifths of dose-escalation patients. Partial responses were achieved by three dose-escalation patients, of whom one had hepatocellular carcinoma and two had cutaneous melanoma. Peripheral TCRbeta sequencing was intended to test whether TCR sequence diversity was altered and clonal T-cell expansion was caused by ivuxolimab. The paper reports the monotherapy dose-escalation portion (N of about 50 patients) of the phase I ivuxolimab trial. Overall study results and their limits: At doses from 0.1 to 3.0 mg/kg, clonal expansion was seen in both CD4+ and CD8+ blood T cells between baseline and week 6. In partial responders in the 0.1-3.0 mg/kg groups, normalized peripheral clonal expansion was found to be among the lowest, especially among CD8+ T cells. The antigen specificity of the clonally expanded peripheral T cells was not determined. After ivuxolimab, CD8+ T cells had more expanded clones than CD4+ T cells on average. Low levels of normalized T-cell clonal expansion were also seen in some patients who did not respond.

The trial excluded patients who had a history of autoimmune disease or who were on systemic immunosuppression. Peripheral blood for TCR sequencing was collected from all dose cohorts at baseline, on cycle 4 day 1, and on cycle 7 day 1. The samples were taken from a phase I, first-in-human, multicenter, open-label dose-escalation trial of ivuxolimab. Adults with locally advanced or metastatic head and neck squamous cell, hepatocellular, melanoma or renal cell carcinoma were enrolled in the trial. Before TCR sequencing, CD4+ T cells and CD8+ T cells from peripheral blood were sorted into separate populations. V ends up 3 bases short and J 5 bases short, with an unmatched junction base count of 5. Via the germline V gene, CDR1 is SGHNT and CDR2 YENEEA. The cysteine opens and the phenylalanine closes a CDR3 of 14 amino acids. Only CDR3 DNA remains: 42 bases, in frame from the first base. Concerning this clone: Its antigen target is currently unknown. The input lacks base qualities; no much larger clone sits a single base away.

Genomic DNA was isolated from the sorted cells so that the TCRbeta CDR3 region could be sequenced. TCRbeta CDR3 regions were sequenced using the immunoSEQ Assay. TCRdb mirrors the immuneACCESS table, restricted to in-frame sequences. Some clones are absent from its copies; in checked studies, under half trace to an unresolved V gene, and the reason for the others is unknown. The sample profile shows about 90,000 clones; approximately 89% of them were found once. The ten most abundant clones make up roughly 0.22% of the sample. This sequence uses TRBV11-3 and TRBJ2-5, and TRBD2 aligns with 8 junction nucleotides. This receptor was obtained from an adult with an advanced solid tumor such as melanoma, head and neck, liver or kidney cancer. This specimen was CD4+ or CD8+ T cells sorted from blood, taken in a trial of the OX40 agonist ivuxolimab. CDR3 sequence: CASSLGLVEETQYF. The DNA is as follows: TGTGCCAGCAGCTTGGGACTAGTGGAGGAGACCCAGTACTTC.